The 18 T cell receptor beta chains below all came from one sample that was sequenced in a study of blood T cell repertoires in COVID-19. Data came from immunoSEQ multiplex PCR; TCRdb stores just in-frame clones and leaves some out. Among 95,000 to 110,000 clones, less than 90% were seen once, and the ten largest hold roughly 4.3%. What was sequenced was peripheral blood. Receptors were obtained from a human donor in a cohort sampled during active COVID-19.

Comments on this clone: Its ends do not fully match the called genes, so a read error is possible. The chain couples TRBV29-1 to TRBJ2-2; 15 nucleotides align to TRBD2. Germline V gives CDR1 SQVTM, CDR2 ANQGSEA. The CDR3 covers 15 residues. The CDR3 nucleotides are TGCAGCGTGGAAGGACTAGCGGGAGGGGCCGGGGAGCTGTTTTTT. The encoded protein is CSVEGLAGGAGELFF.

The chain combines TRBV18 with TRBJ2-5; TRBD2 matches 9 bases. CDR1 is KGHSH and CDR2 is LQKENI in the germline V gene. The CDR3 is made up of 14 amino acids. With 10 bases clipped from V and 2 bases from J, the junction kept 8 bases outside the gene matches. Written as DNA, the CDR3 is TGTGCCACCCAGGGAAGCGGGGGGCAAGAGACCCAGTACTTC. This gives the protein CATQGSGGQETQYF.

The chain recombines TRBV7-3 with TRBJ2-1; 9 bases line up with TRBD2. The V gene's germline CDR1 is SGHTA and CDR2 FQGTGA. The J segment lost 5 bases and the V segment lost 0 bases, leaving 5 bases of the junction unmatched. The CDR3 contains 16 residues. In DNA form, the CDR3 reads TGTGCCAGCAGCTTAACTAGCGGGAGTTTCAACAATGAGCAGTTCTTC. This sequence encodes CASSLTSGSFNNEQFF.

This chain uses TRBV12-3 or TRBV12-4 with TRBJ2-1, with D maybe TRBD2 (6 bases). V was trimmed by 7 bases and J by 3 bases, leaving 10 bases between them. The CDR3 is 13 amino acids. The chain's CDR3 is CASIYSGYNEQFF. The DNA for the CDR3 is TGTGCCAGCATCTATAGCGGCTACAATGAGCAGTTCTTC.

This rearrangement joins TRBV7-2 to TRBJ1-6; D remains ambiguous. The CDR3 spans 15 residues. Germline values: CDR1 SGHTA, CDR2 FQGNSA. Trimming pared 2 bases from V and 5 bases from J, leaving 10 bases between. CDR3 bases: TGTGCCAGCAGCTTAAACGGGAGAAATAATTCACCCCTCCACTTT. Translation: CASSLNGRNNSPLHF.

The chain joins TRBV6-5 to TRBJ1-2, with 7 bases aligning to TRBD1. V gave up 9 bases and J gave up 5 bases; unmatched junction bases: 9. CDR1 and CDR2 from the germline V gene are MNHEY and SVGAGI. The CDR3 contains 13 residues. CDR3 nucleotides: TGTGCCAGTCTCGGGACAGTCATATATGGCTACACCTTC. As protein: CASLGTVIYGYTF.

The chain recombines TRBV2 with TRBJ2-3; TRBD1 matches at 10 bases. The trim removed 5 bases at V and 2 bases at J, leaving 4 bases unmatched. CDR1 and CDR2 (germline): SNHLY, FYNNEI. The CDR3 sequence is 15 residues long. In DNA form, the CDR3 reads TGTGCCAGCAGTAGACAGGGGGCGGTCACAGATACGCAGTATTTT. Translation: CASSRQGAVTDTQYF.

The chain employs TRBV10-2 and TRBJ2-2; 8 positions agree with TRBD1. Germline CDR1 and CDR2: WSHSY and SAAADI. With 11 bases clipped from V and 4 bases from J, the junction kept 6 bases outside the gene matches. This CDR3 spans 13 amino acids. CDR3 in DNA: TGCGCCGGCCGACAGGGGTTCACCGGGGAGCTGTTTTTT. The encoded protein is CAGRQGFTGELFF.

The rearrangement uses TRBV7-8 and TRBJ2-2, with TRBD2 matching over 10 bases. The V segment lost 1 base and the J segment 7 bases; nucleotides outside the gene matches: 12. The CDR3 extends over 18 amino acids. Per the germline V gene, CDR1 is SGHVS and CDR2 is FQNEAQ. CDR3 sequence (DNA): TGTGCCAGCAGCTTAGGGTCCCTAGCGGGAGTTGTTAACGGGGAGCTGTTTTTT. This sequence encodes CASSLGSLAGVVNGELFF.

V is TRBV5-1 and J is TRBJ2-7; tentatively, D is TRBD2 (5 bases). CDR3 length equals 12 residues. With 5 bases removed from V and 5 bases from J, the gap between germline ends came to 11 bases. Per the germline V gene, CDR1 is SGHRS and CDR2 is YFSETQ. DNA of the CDR3: TGCGCCAGCAGTCGAGGGTTCGACGAGCAGTACTTC. This codes for CASSRGFDEQYF.

The DNA for the CDR3 is TGTGCCAGCAACGGACTAGCGGGAGCGATCAATGAGCAGTTCTTC. This gives the protein CASNGLAGAINEQFF. The chain combines TRBV7-9 with TRBJ2-1; TRBD2 matches at 13 bases. The germline V gene has CDR1 SEHNR and CDR2 FQNEAQ (reference sequence). The junction had 6 bases not matched to a gene; V was cut back by 7 bases and J by 6 bases. This CDR3 spans 15 amino acids. Variable domain in full (rest from reference TRBV7-9 and TRBJ2-1): DTGVSQNPRHKITKRGQNVTFRCDPISEHNRLYWYRQTLGQGPEFLTYFQNEAQLEKSRLLSDRFSAERPKGSFSTLEIQRTEQGDSAMYLCASNGLAGAINEQFFGPGTRLTVL.

The V gene is TRBV9, the J gene TRBJ2-1; 7 bases are shared with TRBD2. CDR3 length: 15 residues. The ends lost 1 base at V and 2 bases at J; junction bases unmatched: 3. The germline gives CDR1 SGDLS, CDR2 YYNGEE. In DNA form, the CDR3 reads TGTGCCAGCAGCGTAACGGGAGGCCCCTACAATGAGCAGTTCTTC. This translates into CASSVTGGPYNEQFF.

The V call is TRBV27, the J call TRBJ2-3, with 7 bases lining up with TRBD2. Germline CDR1 and CDR2: MNHEY and SMNVEV (reference sequence). J lost 1 base, V lost 2 bases, and 0 bases had no gene match. The CDR3 has 14 amino acids. The CDR3 DNA sequence: TGTGCCAGCAGTTTAGCGGGAGGCACAGATACGCAGTATTTT. Protein: CASSLAGGTDTQYF.

The V and J genes are TRBV13 and TRBJ2-5; tentatively, D is TRBD2 (6 bases). This CDR3 spans 15 amino acids. CDR1 is PRHDT, CDR2 FYEKMQ, per germline (reference sequence). V dropped 0 bases and J dropped 5 bases, with 13 bases sitting between them. CDR3 sequence: CASSLGVSRGETQYF. CDR3 bases: TGTGCCAGCAGCTTAGGAGTCTCCCGGGGGGAGACCCAGTACTTC.

The chain is built from TRBV4-1 and TRBJ2-3, with TRBD2 identical over 7 bases. With V trimmed by 0 bases and J by 2 bases, 5 bases remained unmatched. Germline CDR1 is MGHRA and CDR2 is YSYEKL. The CDR3 extends over 16 amino acids. CDR3 in DNA: TGCGCCAGCAGCCAAGAAACTAGCGACCCCACAGATACGCAGTATTTT. This translates into CASSQETSDPTDTQYF.

The chain combines TRBV24-1 with TRBJ2-1; 7 nucleotides align to TRBD2. Germline trimming cut 5 bases from V and 0 bases from J; bases unmatched to any gene: 6. Germline-derived CDR1 and CDR2 are KGHDR and SFDVKD. This CDR3 is built from 16 residues. CDR3: CATSAGRKSSYNEQFF. The CDR3 DNA reads TGTGCCACCAGTGCCGGGAGGAAGTCCTCCTACAATGAGCAGTTCTTC.

This sequence joins TRBV5-1 and TRBJ1-2, with no clear D. Deletions cut 0 bases from V and 1 base from J, with 4 bases between. The length of the CDR3 is 13 residues. From germline, CDR1 is SGHRS and CDR2 YFSETQ. The CDR3 region has the DNA TGCGCCAGCAGCTTGGCCGGTAACTATGGCTACACCTTC. Protein product: CASSLAGNYGYTF.

This clone has a handful of counts. The J gene is TRBJ1-4, the V gene TRBV5-4; 8 bases line up with TRBD1. Unmatched junction bases numbered 6, after V lost 5 bases and J lost 6 bases. This CDR3 spans 14 amino acids. CDR1 and CDR2 from the germline V gene are SGHNT and YYREEE (reference sequence). DNA for the CDR3: TGTGCCAGCAGTTTCGACAGGGGACATGAAAAACTGTTTTTT. This gives the protein CASSFDRGHEKLFF.